The T cell receptor beta chain described here comes from a study of T cell responses to AZD1222 COVID-19 vaccine. Study-wide findings and caveats: Females outnumbered males among donors, who were mostly white British; clonal diversity was possibly underestimated.

The CDR3 consists of 14 residues. V lost 2 bases to trimming and J lost 4 bases, with 13 bases between them. The germline V gene encodes CDR1 SGDLS and CDR2 YYNGEE. Sequencing was performed with immunoSEQ multiplex PCR; in TCRdb, only in-frame clones are kept and a portion is missing. The sample shows about 110,000 clones, around 94% of them seen only once. A remark on this clone: The antigen is unknown.

Sequenced here: peripheral blood, sampled on day 0 of AZD1222 vaccination. V usage is TRBV9 and J usage is TRBJ2-7, with D perhaps given as TRBD1 or TRBD2 (5 bases each). The sequence derives from an adult in good health. Here the CDR3 reads CASSVGDGKYEQYF. The CDR3 nucleotides read TGTGCCAGCAGCGTGGGGGACGGTAAATACGAGCAGTACTTC.